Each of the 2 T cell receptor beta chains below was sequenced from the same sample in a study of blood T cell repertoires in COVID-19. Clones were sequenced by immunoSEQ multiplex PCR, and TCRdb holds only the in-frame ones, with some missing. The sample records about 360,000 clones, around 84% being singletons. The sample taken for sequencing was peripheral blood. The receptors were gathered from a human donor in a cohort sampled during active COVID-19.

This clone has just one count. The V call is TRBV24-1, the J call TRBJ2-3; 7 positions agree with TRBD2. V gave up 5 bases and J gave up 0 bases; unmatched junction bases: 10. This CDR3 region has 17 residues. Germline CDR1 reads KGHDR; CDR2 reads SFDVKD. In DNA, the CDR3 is TGTGCCACCAGTGGGGGGGGGACTGATACTAGCACAGATACGCAGTATTTT. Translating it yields CATSGGGTDTSTDTQYF.

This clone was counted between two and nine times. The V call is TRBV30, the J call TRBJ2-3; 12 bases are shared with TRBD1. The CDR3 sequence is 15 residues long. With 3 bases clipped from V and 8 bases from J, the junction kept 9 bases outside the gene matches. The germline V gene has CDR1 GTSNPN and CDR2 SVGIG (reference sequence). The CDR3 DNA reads TGTGCCTGGAGGGACCCGGGACAGGGGGCTAGTACGCAGTATTTT. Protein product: CAWRDPGQGASTQYF.